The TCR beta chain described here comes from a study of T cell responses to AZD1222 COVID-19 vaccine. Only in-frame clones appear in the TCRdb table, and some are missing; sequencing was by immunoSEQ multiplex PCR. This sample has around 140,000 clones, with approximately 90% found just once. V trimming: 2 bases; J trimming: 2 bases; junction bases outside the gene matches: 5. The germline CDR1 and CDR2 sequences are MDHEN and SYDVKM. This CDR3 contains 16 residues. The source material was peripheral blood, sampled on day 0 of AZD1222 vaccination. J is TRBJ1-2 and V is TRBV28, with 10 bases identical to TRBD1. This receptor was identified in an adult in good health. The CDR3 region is CASSLTRGQGNYGYTF. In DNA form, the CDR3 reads TGTGCCAGCAGTTTAACTAGGGGACAGGGGAACTATGGCTACACCTTC.